This TCR beta chain was sequenced for a study of T-cell reconstitution after alpha-beta-depleted transplantation in children. Library preparation (for TCRbeta) was performed with unique molecular identifiers. TCRdb used MiXCR to reprocess the PCR reads, holding one entry per CDR3 protein. This table holds more than 550,000 distinct CDR3 sequences, 8% to 11% found once. This CDR3 has 13 residues. Germline CDR1 SQVTM, CDR2 ANQGSEA. Trimming at V came to 7 bases and at J to 6 bases, leaving 8 bases not matched to a gene. This clonotype was observed many times. This sequence was found in a human donor who donated a stem cell graft to a child with acute myeloid leukemia. The chain combines TRBV29-1 with TRBJ2-3, with 9 nucleotides matching TRBD1. Specimen: PBMCs from the stem cell graft donor, collected from the stem cell graft. CDR3 in amino acids: CSGLTGGGDTQYF. For the CDR3, the DNA is TGCAGCGGATTGACAGGGGGTGGTGATACGCAGTATTTT.